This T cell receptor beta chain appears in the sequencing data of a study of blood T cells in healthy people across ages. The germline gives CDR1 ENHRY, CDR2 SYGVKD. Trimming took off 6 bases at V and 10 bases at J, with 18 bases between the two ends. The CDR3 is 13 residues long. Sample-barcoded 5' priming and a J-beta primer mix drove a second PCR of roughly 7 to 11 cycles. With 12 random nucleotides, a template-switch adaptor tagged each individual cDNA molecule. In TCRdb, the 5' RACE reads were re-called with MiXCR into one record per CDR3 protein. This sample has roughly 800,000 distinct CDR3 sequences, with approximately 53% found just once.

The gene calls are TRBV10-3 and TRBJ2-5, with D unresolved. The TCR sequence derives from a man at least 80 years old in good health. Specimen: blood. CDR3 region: CAIRRPSDEDQYF. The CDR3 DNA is TGTGCCATCAGAAGACCCTCCGATGAGGACCAGTACTTC.